Following are 19 T cell receptor beta chains from one sample sequenced in a study of response to subunit inactivated influenza vaccine. TCRdb reprocessed the RT-PCR reads via MiXCR and lists one record per CDR3 protein. In the table there are approximately 520,000 distinct CDR3 sequences, roughly 27% of which are singletons. The specimen comprised CD4+ T cells sorted from PBMCs, sampled 5 days after vaccination. The receptor set was obtained from a man aged 50 to 59 who received an inactivated influenza vaccine.

The rearrangement uses TRBV27 and TRBJ2-2; TRBD1 agrees at 12 bases. Trimming cost V 7 bases and J 3 bases; bases outside gene matches: 15. Germline-derived CDR1 and CDR2 are MNHEY and SMNVEV (reference sequence). The CDR3 runs 19 residues. The chain's CDR3 is CASITPGQGAKSDTGELFF. The CDR3, as DNA: TGTGCCAGCATTACACCGGGACAGGGGGCGAAAAGCGACACCGGGGAGCTGTTTTTT.

This clonotype turned up a few times. The chain is built from TRBV15 and TRBJ2-1; possible D gene TRBD1, 6 bases. The V gene lost 2 bases and the J gene lost 3 bases, with 11 bases spanning the gap. This CDR3 is built from 15 residues. Germline CDR1 is LNHNV and CDR2 is YYDKDF (reference sequence). This CDR3 is CATSRSRGNYNEQFF. The CDR3, as DNA: TGTGCCACCAGCAGATCAAGGGGGAACTACAATGAGCAGTTCTTC.

The chain recombines TRBV20-1 with TRBJ1-1; 7 nucleotides agree with TRBD1. Trimming removed 1 base from V and 4 bases from J; junction bases left unmatched: 18. Germline V lookup: CDR1 DFQATT, CDR2 SNEGSKA (reference sequence). CDR3 length equals 18 residues. The DNA for the CDR3 is TGCAGTGCTAGAGGAGAGGACAGGAGGGGGTGGAGGAGCACTGAAGCTTTCTTT. Protein: CSARGEDRRGWRSTEAFF.

This chain connects TRBV7-8 to TRBJ2-7; D call uncertain. Trimming removed 3 bases at V and 4 bases at J, with 16 bases between. Looked up from germline, CDR1 is SGHVS and CDR2 is FQNEAQ. The CDR3 runs 15 residues. The CDR3 loop reads CASSFFETLEYEQYF. CDR3 sequence (DNA): TGTGCCAGCAGCTTCTTCGAGACTCTGGAATACGAGCAGTACTTC.

This clonotype has only a few counts. V usage is TRBV9 and J usage is TRBJ1-2; TRBD1 is a possible D gene (5 bases). Deletions cut 4 bases from V and 9 bases from J, with 22 bases between. In germline, CDR1 is SGDLS, CDR2 YYNGEE. The CDR3 has 15 amino acids. For the CDR3, the DNA is TGTGCCAGCAGCCCAAGTCCCGGGTCGGGACTGAGCTACACCTTC. Translated: CASSPSPGSGLSYTF.

This clonotype was counted between two and nine times. The V and J genes are TRBV5-6 and TRBJ1-1; 10 bases align to TRBD1. The junction had 9 bases not matched to a gene; V was cut back by 4 bases and J by 6 bases. The V gene's germline CDR1 is SGHDT and CDR2 YYEEEE. This CDR3 spans 15 amino acids. The DNA of the CDR3 is TGTGCCAGCAGCCAGGACAGGGGGTACCAATCTGAAGCTTTCTTT. Protein sequence: CASSQDRGYQSEAFF.

The chain has TRBV6-1 and TRBJ1-3; 9 nucleotides align to TRBD1. J lost 4 bases, V lost 6 bases, and 7 bases had no gene match. This CDR3 has 15 amino acids. Per the germline V gene, CDR1 is MNHNS and CDR2 is SASEGT. In DNA form, the CDR3 reads TGTGCCAGCAGCCCCGGGACAGGGAAAGGAAACACCATATATTTT. It specifies CASSPGTGKGNTIYF.

This clonotype came up a few times. The J gene is TRBJ2-7, the V gene TRBV11-1; D ambiguous. The CDR3 sequence is 13 residues long. Per the germline V gene, CDR1 is SGHAT and CDR2 is FQDESV (reference sequence). Trimming cost V 4 bases and J 6 bases, with 13 bases left between them. CDR3 region: CASSSGPISEQYF. CDR3 bases: TGTGCCAGCAGCTCAGGACCCATCAGCGAGCAGTACTTC.

The rearrangement joins TRBV7-2 to TRBJ2-5, with 9 bases that match TRBD2. Losses at the gene ends were 5 bases for V and 5 bases for J; bases not matched to a gene: 9. CDR1 and CDR2 from the germline V gene are SGHTA and FQGNSA. The CDR3 is made up of 15 amino acids. CDR3 residues: CASSPLREGVETQYF. The CDR3 nucleotides read TGTGCCAGCAGCCCCCTGCGGGAGGGTGTGGAGACCCAGTACTTC.

This clonotype was counted only a few times. The rearrangement links TRBV6-2 or TRBV6-3 to TRBJ2-2; D not certain. Germline CDR1 and CDR2: MNHEY and SVGEGT. Deletions cut 4 bases from V and 0 bases from J, with 3 bases between. This CDR3 contains 13 residues. For the CDR3, the DNA is TGTGCCAGCAGTTGGACGAACACCGGGGAGCTGTTTTTT. Amino acid sequence: CASSWTNTGELFF.

CDR3 sequence (DNA): TGCAGTGCTAGGGCCGGGAGTATCGAGCAGTACTTC. Its translation: CSARAGSIEQYF. The chain couples TRBV20-1 to TRBJ2-7; D is possibly TRBD2 (6 bases). V was trimmed by 3 bases and J by 6 bases, leaving 12 bases between them. The CDR3 spans 12 residues. Germline CDR1 is DFQATT and CDR2 is SNEGSKA (reference sequence).

This rearrangement joins TRBV11-2 to TRBJ2-3; 12 bases are shared with TRBD2. Unmatched junction bases numbered 8, after V lost 2 bases and J lost 2 bases. Per the germline V gene, CDR1 is SGHAT and CDR2 is FQNNGV. CDR3 length: 18 residues. CDR3 nucleotide sequence: TGTGCCAGCAGCTTAAACCTAGCGGGGGGGTACATCACAGATACGCAGTATTTT. Translating gives CASSLNLAGGYITDTQYF.

The CDR3 DNA reads TGTGCCAGCAGCTTTCAGACAGACCAGTACTTC. Translation: CASSFQTDQYF. The V gene is TRBV7-9, the J gene TRBJ2-7, with TRBD1 as a possible D gene (5 bases). Germline CDR1 SEHNR, CDR2 FQNEAQ (reference sequence). V was clipped by 3 bases and J by 10 bases, with 10 bases between them. The CDR3 totals 11 residues.

The rearrangement joins TRBV6-1 to TRBJ2-1, with D perhaps TRBD1 or TRBD2 (5 bases each). V lost 3 bases to trimming and J lost 12 bases, with 12 bases between them. The germline V gene has CDR1 MNHNS and CDR2 SASEGT. The CDR3 is 12 residues long. CDR3 loop: CASSDGLGVQFF. Written as DNA, the CDR3 is TGTGCCAGCAGTGACGGACTGGGGGTGCAGTTCTTC.

This chain connects TRBV7-2 to TRBJ2-5; no definite D call. CDR3 length: 12 residues. Germline loops: CDR1 SGHTA, CDR2 FQGNSA. V dropped 5 bases and J dropped 9 bases, with 13 bases sitting between them. CDR3 sequence (DNA): TGTGCCAGCAGCGTAGAAGTGGGTGCCCAGTACTTC. Protein: CASSVEVGAQYF.

The chain couples TRBV24-1 to TRBJ2-5; 9 bases line up with TRBD2. CDR1 is KGHDR, CDR2 SFDVKD, per germline. This CDR3 has 17 amino acids. With V trimmed by 3 bases and J by 4 bases, 11 bases remained unmatched. The CDR3 DNA sequence: TGTGCCACCAGTGATCCCGCGGCGGGGGGGCCTCGAGAGACCCAGTACTTC. This codes for CATSDPAAGGPRETQYF.

This clonotype was seen a handful of times. This chain joins TRBV20-1 and TRBJ2-7, with TRBD2 identical over 13 bases. Germline CDR1 is DFQATT and CDR2 is SNEGSKA (reference sequence). The junction had 6 bases not matched to a gene; V was cut back by 6 bases and J by 4 bases. This CDR3 region has 14 residues. The CDR3 DNA sequence: TGCAGTGCCACAGGGACTAGCGGGGAATACGAGCAGTACTTC. Translation gives CSATGTSGEYEQYF.

This clonotype was seen a few times. This rearrangement joins TRBV10-3 to TRBJ1-6, with D possibly matching TRBD1 (6 bases). This CDR3 has 16 residues. Germline CDR1 ENHRY, CDR2 SYGVKD. Trimming left V 2 bases short and J 6 bases short, with 14 bases between. The DNA of the CDR3 is TGTGCCATCAGTGAGGCCCTAAGGGGGAGTAATTCACCCCTCCACTTT. Amino acids: CAISEALRGSNSPLHF.

The V call is TRBV6-5, the J call TRBJ2-3; weak D call: TRBD1 (5 bases). Trimming took 2 bases from V and 4 from J, leaving 13 bases between them. This CDR3 contains 15 residues. CDR1 is MNHEY and CDR2 is SVGAGI in the germline V gene. The CDR3 nucleotides read TGTGCCAGCAGTTACGGAAGGGGTAGGGCAGATACGCAGTATTTT. Translated, it gives CASSYGRGRADTQYF.